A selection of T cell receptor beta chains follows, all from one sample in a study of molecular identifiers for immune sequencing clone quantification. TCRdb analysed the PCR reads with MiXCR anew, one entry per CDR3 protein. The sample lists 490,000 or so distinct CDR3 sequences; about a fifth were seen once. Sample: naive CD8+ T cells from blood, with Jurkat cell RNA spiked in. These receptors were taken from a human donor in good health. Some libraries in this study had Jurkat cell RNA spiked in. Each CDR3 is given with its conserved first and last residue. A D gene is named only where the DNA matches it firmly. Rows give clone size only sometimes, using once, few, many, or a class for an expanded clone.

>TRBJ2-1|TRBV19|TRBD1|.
CASSILGQSSYNEQFF
TGTGCCAGTAGTATACTGGGACAGAGCTCCTACAATGAGCAGTTCTTC
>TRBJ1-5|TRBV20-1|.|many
CSARDGAGFSNQPQHF
TGCAGTGCTAGAGATGGGGCAGGGTTTAGCAATCAGCCCCAGCATTTT
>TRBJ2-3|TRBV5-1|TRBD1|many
CASSLGSSVAGGFSTDTQYF
TGCGCCAGCAGCTTGGGGTCGTCTGTGGCAGGGGGCTTTAGCACAGATACGCAGTATTTT
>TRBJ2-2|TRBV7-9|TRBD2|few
CASSTSGSGTGELFF
TGTGCCAGCAGCACTAGCGGGAGTGGGACCGGGGAGCTGTTTTTT
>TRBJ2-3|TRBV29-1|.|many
CSVEEGWQISTDTQYF
TGCAGCGTTGAAGAGGGATGGCAGATATCCACAGATACGCAGTATTTT
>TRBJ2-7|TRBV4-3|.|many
CASSSGFSSYEQYF
TGCGCCAGCAGTTCCGGATTCAGCTCCTACGAGCAGTACTTC
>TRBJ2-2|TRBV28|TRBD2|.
CASSLMGLAGDGPGELFF
TGTGCCAGCAGTTTAATGGGACTAGCGGGAGACGGGCCCGGGGAGCTGTTTTTT
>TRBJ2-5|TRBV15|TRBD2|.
CATSERLAGEETQYF
TGTGCCACCAGCGAAAGACTAGCGGGAGAAGAGACCCAGTACTTC
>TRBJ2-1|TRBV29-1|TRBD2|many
CSVELADYNEQFF
TGCAGCGTTGAACTAGCGGACTACAATGAGCAGTTCTTC
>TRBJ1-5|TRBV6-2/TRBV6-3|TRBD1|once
CASSSQTGTGDYSNLPQHF
TGTGCCAGCAGTTCCCAAACCGGGACAGGGGACTATAGCAATCTGCCCCAGCATTTT
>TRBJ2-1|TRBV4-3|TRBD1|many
CASSHDRVSYNEQFF
TGCGCCAGCAGCCACGACAGGGTCTCCTACAATGAGCAGTTCTTC
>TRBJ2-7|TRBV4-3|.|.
CASSQGPGLSYEQYF
TGCGCCAGCAGCCAAGGGCCCGGACTCAGCTACGAGCAGTACTTC
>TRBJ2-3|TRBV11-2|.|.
CASSYVTGTDTQYF
TGTGCCAGCAGCTACGTAACGGGGACAGATACGCAGTATTTT
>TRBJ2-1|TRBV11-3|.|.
CASTGVSNEQFF
TGTGCCAGCACGGGAGTAAGCAATGAGCAGTTCTTC
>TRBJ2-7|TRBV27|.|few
CASSSPGLGSYEQYF
TGTGCCAGCAGTTCGCCGGGACTGGGGTCCTACGAGCAGTACTTC
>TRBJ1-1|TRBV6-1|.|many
CASSELKGPNTEAFF
TGTGCCAGCAGTGAATTAAAAGGGCCGAACACTGAAGCTTTCTTT
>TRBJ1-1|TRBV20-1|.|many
CSAIAGVTEAFF
TGCAGTGCTATTGCAGGGGTAACTGAAGCTTTCTTT
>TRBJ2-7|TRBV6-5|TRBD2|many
CASSKGLAGATYEQYF
TGTGCCAGCAGCAAGGGACTAGCGGGAGCTACGTACGAGCAGTACTTC
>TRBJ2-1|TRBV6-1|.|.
CASSEGVREQFF
TGTGCCAGCAGCGAAGGGGTCCGTGAGCAGTTCTTC
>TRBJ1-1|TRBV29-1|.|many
CSVEEGAYTEAFF
TGCAGCGTTGAAGAGGGGGCTTACACTGAAGCTTTCTTT
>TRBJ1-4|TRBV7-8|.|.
CASTPDGNSEKLFF
TGTGCCAGCACCCCGGACGGAAATAGTGAAAAACTGTTTTTT
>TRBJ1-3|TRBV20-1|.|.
CSARLSTQDSSGNTIYF
TGCAGTGCTAGGTTATCTACCCAGGATTCCTCTGGAAACACCATATATTTT
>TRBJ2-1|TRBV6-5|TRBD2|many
CASSYSSGGIYNEQFF
TGTGCCAGCAGTTACTCGTCGGGAGGAATTTACAATGAGCAGTTCTTC
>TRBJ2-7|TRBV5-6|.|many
CASSLRDRAYEQYF
TGTGCCAGCAGCTTGAGAGACAGAGCCTACGAGCAGTACTTC
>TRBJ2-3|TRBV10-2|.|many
CASSEHATDTQYF
TGCGCCAGCAGTGAGCACGCCACAGATACGCAGTATTTT
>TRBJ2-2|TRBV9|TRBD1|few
CASSAGQGIAANTGELFF
TGTGCCAGCAGCGCGGGACAGGGGATTGCCGCGAACACCGGGGAGCTGTTTTTT
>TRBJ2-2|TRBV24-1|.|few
CATSDWRTTGELFF
TGTGCCACCAGTGATTGGAGGACCACCGGGGAGCTGTTTTTT
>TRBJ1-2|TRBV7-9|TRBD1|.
CVSSSQGGYGYTF
TGTGTCAGCAGTTCTCAGGGGGGCTATGGCTACACCTTC
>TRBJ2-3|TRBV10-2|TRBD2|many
CASSDSSGDTQYF
TGCGCCAGCAGTGATTCTAGCGGGGATACGCAGTATTTT
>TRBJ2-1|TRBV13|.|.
CASSLQVQGPYNEQFF
TGTGCCAGCAGCCTTCAGGTACAGGGCCCCTACAATGAGCAGTTCTTC
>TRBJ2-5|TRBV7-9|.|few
CASSLAGVGGQGETQYF
TGTGCCAGCAGCTTAGCTGGGGTCGGGGGCCAGGGGGAGACCCAGTACTTC
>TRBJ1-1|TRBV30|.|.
CAWSIQGGTEAFF
TGTGCCTGGAGTATACAGGGAGGCACTGAAGCTTTCTTT
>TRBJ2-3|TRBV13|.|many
CASSSYSTDTQYF
TGTGCCAGCAGCTCCTATAGCACAGATACGCAGTATTTT
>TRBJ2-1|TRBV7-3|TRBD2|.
CASSPEVAGESYNEQFF
TGTGCCAGCAGCCCGGAAGTAGCGGGAGAATCCTACAATGAGCAGTTCTTC
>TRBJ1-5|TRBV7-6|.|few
CASSLVRGDQPQHF
TGTGCCAGCAGCTTAGTAAGAGGGGATCAGCCCCAGCATTTT
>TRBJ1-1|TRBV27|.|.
CASSLGITGGTEAFF
TGTGCCAGCAGTTTAGGGATTACGGGCGGCACTGAAGCTTTCTTT
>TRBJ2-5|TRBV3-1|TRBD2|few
CASSHPPGTSGEETQYF
TGTGCCAGCAGCCATCCACCCGGGACTAGCGGAGAAGAGACCCAGTACTTC
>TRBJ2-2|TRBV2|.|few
CASTKTAANTGELFF
TGTGCCAGCACTAAGACAGCTGCGAACACCGGGGAGCTGTTTTTT
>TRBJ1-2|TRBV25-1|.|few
CASSEFPGCRLDYGYTF
TGTGCCAGCAGTGAATTTCCAGGGTGTAGGCTGGACTATGGCTACACCTTC